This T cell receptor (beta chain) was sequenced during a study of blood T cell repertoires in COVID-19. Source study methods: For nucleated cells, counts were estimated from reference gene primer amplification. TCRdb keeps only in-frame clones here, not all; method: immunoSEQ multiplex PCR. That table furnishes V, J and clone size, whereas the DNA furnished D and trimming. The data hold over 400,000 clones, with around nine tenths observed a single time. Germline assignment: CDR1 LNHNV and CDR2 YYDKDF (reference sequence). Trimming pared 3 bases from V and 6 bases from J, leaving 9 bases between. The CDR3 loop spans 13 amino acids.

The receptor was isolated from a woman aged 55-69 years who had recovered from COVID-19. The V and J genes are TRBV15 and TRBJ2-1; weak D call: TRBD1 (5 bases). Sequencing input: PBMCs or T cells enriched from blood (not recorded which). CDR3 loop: CATSRGLSNEQFF. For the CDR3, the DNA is TGTGCCACCAGCAGGGGGCTTAGCAATGAGCAGTTCTTC.